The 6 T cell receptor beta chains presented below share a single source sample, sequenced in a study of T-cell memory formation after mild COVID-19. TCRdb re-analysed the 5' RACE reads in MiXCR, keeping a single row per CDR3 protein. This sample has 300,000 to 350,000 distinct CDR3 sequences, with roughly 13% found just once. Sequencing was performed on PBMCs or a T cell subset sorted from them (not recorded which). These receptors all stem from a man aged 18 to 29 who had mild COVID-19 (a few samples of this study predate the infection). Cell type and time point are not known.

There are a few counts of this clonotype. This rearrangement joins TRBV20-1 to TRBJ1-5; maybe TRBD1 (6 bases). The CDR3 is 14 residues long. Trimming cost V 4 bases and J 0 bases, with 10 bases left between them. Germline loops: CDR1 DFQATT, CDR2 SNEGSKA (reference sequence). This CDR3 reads CSAKQGPSNQPQHF. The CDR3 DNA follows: TGCAGTGCTAAACAGGGCCCTAGCAATCAGCCCCAGCATTTT.

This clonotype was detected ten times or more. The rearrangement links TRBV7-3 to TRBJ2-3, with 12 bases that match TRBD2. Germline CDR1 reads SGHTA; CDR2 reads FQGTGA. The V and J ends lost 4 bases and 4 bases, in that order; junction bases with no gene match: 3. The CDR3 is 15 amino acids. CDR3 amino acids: CASSSTSGGADTQYF. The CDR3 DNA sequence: TGTGCCAGCAGCTCGACTAGCGGGGGTGCAGATACGCAGTATTTT.

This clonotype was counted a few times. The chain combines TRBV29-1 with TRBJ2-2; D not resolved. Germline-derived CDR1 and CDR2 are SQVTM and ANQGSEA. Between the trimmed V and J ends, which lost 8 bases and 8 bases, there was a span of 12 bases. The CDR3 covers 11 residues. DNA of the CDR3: TGCAGCTTCGAATATTGGGGGGAGCTGTTTTTT. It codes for CSFEYWGELFF.

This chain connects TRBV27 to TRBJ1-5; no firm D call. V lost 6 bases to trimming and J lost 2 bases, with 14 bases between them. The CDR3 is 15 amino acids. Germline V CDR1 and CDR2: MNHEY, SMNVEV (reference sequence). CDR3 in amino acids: CASSPPEGRNQPQHF. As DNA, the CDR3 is TGTGCCAGCAGCCCCCCGGAAGGGCGCAATCAGCCCCAGCATTTT.

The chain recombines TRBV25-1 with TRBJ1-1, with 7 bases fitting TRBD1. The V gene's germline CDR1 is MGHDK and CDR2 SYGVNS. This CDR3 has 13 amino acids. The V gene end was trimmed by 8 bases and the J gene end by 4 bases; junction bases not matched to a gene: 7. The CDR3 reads CASGLSGGTEAFF. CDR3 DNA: TGTGCCAGCGGATTATCAGGGGGCACTGAAGCTTTCTTT. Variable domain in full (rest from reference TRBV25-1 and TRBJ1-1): EADIYQTPRYLVIGTGKKITLECSQTMGHDKMYWYQQDPGMELHLIHYSYGVNSTEKGDLSSESTVSRIRTEHFPLTLESARPSHTSQYLCASGLSGGTEAFFGQGTRLTVV.

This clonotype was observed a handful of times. CDR3 bases: TGTGCCAGCAGTACAGGGGCCTACGAGCAGTACTTC. Encoded protein: CASSTGAYEQYF. This rearrangement joins TRBV12-3 or TRBV12-4 to TRBJ2-7; 7 positions match TRBD1. The CDR3 covers 12 residues. The ends lost 5 bases at V and 2 bases at J; junction bases unmatched: 0.